This TCR beta chain was retrieved from a study of regulatory T cells in long-lasting Graves disease. Time point noted: persistent/refractory GD, antithyroid drugs over 5 years with positive TRAb. There was RNA extracted from PBMCs, and the TCR library was made from it. The V gene lost 8 bases and the J gene lost 0 bases, with 4 bases spanning the gap. Looked up from germline, CDR1 is MDHEN and CDR2 is SYDVKM. This CDR3 is built from 11 residues. iRepertoire HTBI primers and Arm-PCR of CDR3 regions built TCR beta libraries. TCRdb processed the multiplex PCR reads anew with MiXCR; each CDR3 protein has one entry. The data show 310,000 or so distinct CDR3 sequences, roughly a fifth seen once.

Specimen: peripheral blood mononuclear cells (PBMCs), collected when the disease was refractory, from a patient treated with antithyroid drugs. The gene calls are TRBV28 and TRBJ1-1; the D is unclear. The receptor's source is a female donor with Graves disease. CDR3 DNA: TGTGCCAGCTTCATGAACACTGAAGCTTTCTTT. Residues: CASFMNTEAFF.